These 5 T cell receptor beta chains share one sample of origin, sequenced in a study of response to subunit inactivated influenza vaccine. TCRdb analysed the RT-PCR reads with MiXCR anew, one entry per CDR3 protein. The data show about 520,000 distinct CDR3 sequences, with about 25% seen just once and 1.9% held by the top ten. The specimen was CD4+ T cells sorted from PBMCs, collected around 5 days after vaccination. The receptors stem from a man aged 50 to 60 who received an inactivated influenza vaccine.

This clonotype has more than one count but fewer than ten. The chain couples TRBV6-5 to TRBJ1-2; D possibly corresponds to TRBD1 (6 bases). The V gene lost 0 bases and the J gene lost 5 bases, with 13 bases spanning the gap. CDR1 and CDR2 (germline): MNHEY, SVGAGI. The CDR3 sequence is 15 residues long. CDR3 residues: CASSYSMTGKYGYTF. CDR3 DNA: TGTGCCAGCAGTTACTCGATGACAGGAAAATATGGCTACACCTTC.

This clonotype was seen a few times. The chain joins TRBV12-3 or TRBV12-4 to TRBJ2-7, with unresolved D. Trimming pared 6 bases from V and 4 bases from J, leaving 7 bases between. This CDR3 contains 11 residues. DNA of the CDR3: TGTGCCAGCAGGTCCGATTACGAGCAGTACTTC. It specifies CASRSDYEQYF.

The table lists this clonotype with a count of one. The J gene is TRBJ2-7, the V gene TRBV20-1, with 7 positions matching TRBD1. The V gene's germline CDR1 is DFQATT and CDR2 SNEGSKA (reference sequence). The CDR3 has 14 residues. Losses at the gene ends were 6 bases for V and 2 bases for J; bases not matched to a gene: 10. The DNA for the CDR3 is TGCAGTGCCCCCCTCAGGGGGTGGACCTACGAGCAGTACTTC. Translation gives CSAPLRGWTYEQYF.

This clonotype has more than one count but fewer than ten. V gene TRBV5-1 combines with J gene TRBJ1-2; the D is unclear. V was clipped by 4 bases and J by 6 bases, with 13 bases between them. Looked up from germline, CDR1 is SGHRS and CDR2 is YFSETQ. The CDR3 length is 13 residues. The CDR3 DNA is TGCGCCAGCAGCACCTCCAATGGGCATGGCTACACCTTC. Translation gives CASSTSNGHGYTF.

In DNA form, the CDR3 reads TGTGCCAGCGCGCCCGTGGCGGATAGCAATCAGCCCCAGCATTTT. Its protein product is CASAPVADSNQPQHF. The rearrangement joins TRBV6-1 to TRBJ1-5; D is unresolved. The CDR3 has 15 amino acids. CDR1 MNHNS and CDR2 SASEGT come from the germline V gene. Trimming took 8 bases from V and 0 from J, leaving 14 bases between them.